The clone carrying this T cell receptor beta chain was observed once. The sample comes from a study of T cells in Graves' hyperthyroidism and ophthalmopathy. Germline V gene sequence: CDR1 SGHVS, CDR2 FQNEAQ. The CDR3 runs to 13 residues. RNA transcripts yielded amplified TCR beta CDR3 regions. TCR CDR3 underwent first-round RT-PCR with the HTBI primer set. TCRdb re-called the multiplex PCR reads with MiXCR, one entry per CDR3 protein. The data contain roughly 570,000 distinct CDR3 sequences, more than 45% of them singletons. Every diagnosis used clinical symptoms, serum thyroxine and TRAb, thyroid ultrasound and orbital computed tomography.

The sequenced sample consisted of peripheral blood or thyroid tissue (not recorded which). The receptor was isolated from an adult woman with Graves' disease, either hyperthyroidism or ophthalmopathy (not recorded which). The chain links TRBV7-8 to TRBJ2-6; possibly TRBD2 for D (5 bases). The CDR3 coding sequence is TGTGCTAGGCGAGGGACTGGGGCCAACGTCCTGACTTTC. Amino acid sequence: CARRGTGANVLTF. Full variable domain (rest looked up from reference TRBV7-8 and TRBJ2-6): GAGVSQSPRYKVAKRGQDVALRCDPISGHVSLFWYQQALGQGPEFLTYFQNEAQLDKSGLPSDRFFAERPEGSVSTLKIQRTQQEDSAVYLCARRGTGANVLTFGAGSRLTVL.